This TCR beta chain emerged from a study of PD-L1 blockade in urothelial cancer. In the study overall: As for prior chemotherapy regimens, patients had received 0 to 3.

The CDR3 sequence is 16 residues long. CDR1 is SGHAT, CDR2 FQNNGV, per germline. V was pared by 2 bases and J by 5 bases, with 11 bases of the junction left unmatched. This clone was counted many times. Generated by immunoSEQ multiplex PCR, the TCRdb table keeps only in-frame clones and is missing some. Of some 84,000 clones in the sample, 82% were seen once. The chain employs TRBV11-2 and TRBJ2-5; 7 nucleotides line up with TRBD2. This TCR came from a man aged 70 or older with urothelial cancer. The sequencing here drew on PBMCs, taken around atezolizumab (anti-PD-L1) treatment. The CDR3 nucleotides are TGTGCCAGCAGCTTAATTGGGTTAGCGGGTGCGGAGACCCAGTACTTC. Residues: CASSLIGLAGAETQYF.